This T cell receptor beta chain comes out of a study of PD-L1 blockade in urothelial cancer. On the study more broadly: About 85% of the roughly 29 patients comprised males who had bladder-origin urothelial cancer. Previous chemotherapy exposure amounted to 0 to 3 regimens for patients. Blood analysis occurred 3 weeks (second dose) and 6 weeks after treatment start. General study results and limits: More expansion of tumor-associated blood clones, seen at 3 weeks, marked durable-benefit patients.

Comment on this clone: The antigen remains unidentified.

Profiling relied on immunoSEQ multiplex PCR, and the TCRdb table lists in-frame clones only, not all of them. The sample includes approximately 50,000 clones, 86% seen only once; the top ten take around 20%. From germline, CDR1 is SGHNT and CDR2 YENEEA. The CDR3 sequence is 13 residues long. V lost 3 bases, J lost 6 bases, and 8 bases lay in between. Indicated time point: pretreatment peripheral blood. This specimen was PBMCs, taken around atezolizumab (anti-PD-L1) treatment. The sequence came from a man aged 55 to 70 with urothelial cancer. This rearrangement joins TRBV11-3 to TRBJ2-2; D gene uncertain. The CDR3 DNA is TGTGCCAGCAGCTTCCGTATCTCCGGGGAGCTGTTTTTT. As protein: CASSFRISGELFF.